The rows below give T cell receptor beta chains drawn from one sample of a study of T-cell reconstitution after alpha-beta-depleted transplantation in children. TCRdb itself ran the PCR reads through MiXCR, one entry per CDR3 protein. There are around 140,000 distinct CDR3 sequences in the sample; roughly 9% occur only once, and 18% lies in the top ten. The sequences come from PBMCs, mostly from graft donor cells, collected 180 days after TCRalphabeta/CD19-depleted stem cell transplant. These TCRs come from a female patient aged 2-15 years who had a stem cell transplant for congenital amegakaryocytic thrombocytopenia, so the T cells may come from the graft donor. Each CDR3 is given with its conserved first and last residue.

CASSLTGLLASSTGELFF | TRBJ2-2 | TRBV4-3
CASSDETRQGTSGANVLTF | TRBJ2-6 | TRBV5-8
CASSSPGQGALYEQYF | TRBJ2-7 | TRBV28
CASTGGGRGTDTQYF | TRBJ2-3 | TRBV6-1
CSAHLQGREETQYF | TRBJ2-5 | TRBV20-1
CAISTGSGYTF | TRBJ1-2 | TRBV10-3
CASSPYPGLTEAFF | TRBJ1-1 | TRBV28
CSAISRGPYEQYF | TRBJ2-7 | TRBV20-1
CASTISGRLSYNEQFF | TRBJ2-1 | TRBV12-3/TRBV12-4
CASSMTSVSYNEQFF | TRBJ2-1 | TRBV25-1
CATSRDWTEPQHF | TRBJ1-5 | TRBV15
CASSFRQGTNEKLFF | TRBJ1-4 | TRBV5-1
CSATRGDRYGYTF | TRBJ1-2 | TRBV29-1
CASSWGREPYEQYF | TRBJ2-7 | TRBV18
CAISGKTGSGQPQHF | TRBJ1-5 | TRBV10-3
CSARLGTWGNNEQFF | TRBJ2-1 | TRBV20-1
CASSPLAQETQYF | TRBJ2-5 | TRBV7-6
CASRLGSSYNEQFF | TRBJ2-1 | TRBV7-6
CASSVGGRIYGYTF | TRBJ1-2 | TRBV12-3/TRBV12-4
CASSYSSGIEAFF | TRBJ1-1 | TRBV6-5
CSAADRLAGLGDTQYF | TRBJ2-3 | TRBV20-1
CASSIRDTLTYGYTF | TRBJ1-2 | TRBV5-1
CSARDPRGLEQYF | TRBJ2-7 | TRBV20-1
CASSSSGSSEQFF | TRBJ2-1 | TRBV7-3